These 26 T cell receptor beta chains came from one sample sequenced in a study of cytomegalovirus exposure and HLA in healthy donors (dated by TCRdb to between 2016 and 2019). Libraries were made using the immunoSEQ multiplex PCR assay. A mixture of 60 forward primers for TCR Vbeta segments and 13 reverse primers for TCR Jbeta segments was used in the multiplex PCR. TCRdb retrieved this table from immuneACCESS and kept in-frame rearrangements only. Not all clones are present; in checked studies, unresolved V genes account for under half, and no reason is known for the remainder. This sample lists 280,000 or so clones; roughly 89% were detected once. The ten largest make up roughly 2.3% of the sample. The sequenced material came from PBMCs. The receptors come from a woman under 30 in good health and CMV-seronegative.

The chain recombines TRBV5-1 with TRBJ2-7; 7 nucleotides agree with TRBD1. With V trimmed by 4 bases and J by 3 bases, 7 bases remained unmatched. CDR3 length: 14 amino acids. Germline CDR1 and CDR2: SGHRS and YFSETQ. The CDR3 is CASSLRWDSYEQYF. The CDR3 nucleotides are TGCGCCAGCAGCCTAAGGTGGGACAGCTACGAGCAGTACTTC.

The CDR3 sequence is CASSSSGSQETQYF. CDR3 nucleotides: TGTGCCAGCAGCTCCTCGGGGTCCCAAGAGACCCAGTACTTC. The chain is built from TRBV7-9 and TRBJ2-5, with D maybe TRBD2 (5 bases). Deletions cut 4 bases from V and 1 base from J, with 10 bases between. Germline assignment: CDR1 SEHNR and CDR2 FQNEAQ (reference sequence). This CDR3 region has 14 residues.

This chain links TRBV6-5 with TRBJ1-2, with D unresolved. Germline V CDR1 and CDR2: MNHEY, SVGAGI. This CDR3 is 13 amino acids long. V lost 0 bases and J lost 8, with 10 bases in between. CDR3 sequence: CASSYSDSLGYTF. The CDR3 DNA reads as TGTGCCAGCAGTTACTCGGACTCCCTGGGCTACACCTTC.

This chain uses TRBV14 with TRBJ2-1, with 10 bases aligning to TRBD2. Germline CDR1 is SGHDN and CDR2 is FVKESK. Losses at the gene ends were 2 bases for V and 4 bases for J; bases not matched to a gene: 8. This CDR3 spans 17 amino acids. The CDR3 region has the DNA TGTGCCAGCAGCCAAAGGCTCAGGACTAGCGGATACAATGAGCAGTTCTTC. This codes for CASSQRLRTSGYNEQFF.

The rearrangement links TRBV7-9 to TRBJ1-2, with 7 bases fitting TRBD1. The CDR3 is 15 residues long. CDR1 and CDR2 from the germline V gene are SEHNR and FQNEAQ (reference sequence). V lost 5 bases to trimming and J lost 0 bases; unmatched junction nucleotides: 6. CDR3 DNA sequence: TGTGCCAGCAGCCAGGGACAGCCAGCTAACTATGGCTACACCTTC. Translation gives CASSQGQPANYGYTF.

The V gene is TRBV27, the J gene TRBJ2-1; D perhaps matches TRBD2 (6 bases). Germline V gene lookup returns CDR1 MNHEY and CDR2 SMNVEV (reference sequence). V gave up 7 bases and J gave up 2 bases, with 30 bases separating them. This CDR3 region has 20 residues. CDR3 protein: CASIKMPGGTIVSAYNEQFF. CDR3 sequence (DNA): TGTGCCAGCATCAAGATGCCCGGGGGAACCATAGTAAGCGCCTACAATGAGCAGTTCTTC.

With regard to this clone: Other DNA sequences in the same sample also yield this CDR3. The genes are TRBV6-5 and TRBJ1-6; 7 nucleotides agree with TRBD1. The germline V gene has CDR1 MNHEY and CDR2 SVGAGI. With 5 bases clipped from V and 6 bases from J, the junction kept 4 bases outside the gene matches. This CDR3 is 14 amino acids long. This CDR3 is CASSRGQRNSPLHF. The DNA for the CDR3 is TGTGCCAGCAGTAGGGGACAGCGTAATTCACCCCTCCACTTT.

The chain uses TRBV4-1 and TRBJ2-7; 11 bases match TRBD2. J gave up 2 bases and V 0 bases, and 6 bases lay outside the gene matches. Germline V gene data show CDR1 as MGHRA and CDR2 as YSYEKL. The CDR3 extends over 17 amino acids. The CDR3 coding sequence is TGCGCCAGCAGCCAAGAGGGAACTAGCGGGGGCACCTACGAGCAGTACTTC. Protein: CASSQEGTSGGTYEQYF.

This chain connects TRBV7-3 to TRBJ2-1; 9 bases fit TRBD2. Unmatched junction bases numbered 4, after V lost 5 bases and J lost 5 bases. Germline V CDR1 and CDR2: SGHTA, FQGTGA. The length of the CDR3 is 14 residues. CDR3 bases: TGTGCCAGCAGCCGGGCGGGGGGGCACAATGAGCAGTTCTTC. It is translated as CASSRAGGHNEQFF.

The chain uses TRBV9 and TRBJ2-7; weak D call: TRBD1 (6 bases). V dropped 4 bases and J dropped 0 bases, with 14 bases sitting between them. The CDR3 covers 15 residues. Germline loops: CDR1 SGDLS, CDR2 YYNGEE. In nucleotides, the CDR3 is TGTGCCAGCAGCTTACGGACAGAGAGCTCCTACGAGCAGTACTTC. The encoded protein is CASSLRTESSYEQYF.

V and J are TRBV9 and TRBJ2-7, with a weak D call TRBD2 (6 bases). The CDR3 is 14 amino acids. Trimming took off 0 bases at V and 3 bases at J, with 10 bases between the two ends. Germline CDR1 reads SGDLS; CDR2 reads YYNGEE. CDR3 loop: CASSVAGDFYEQYF. The CDR3, as DNA: TGTGCCAGCAGCGTAGCGGGGGACTTCTACGAGCAGTACTTC. Full variable domain (missing parts from reference TRBV9 and TRBJ2-7): DSGVTQTPKHLITATGQRVTLRCSPRSGDLSVYWYQQSLDQGLQFLIQYYNGEERAKGNILERFSAQQFPDLHSELNLSSLELGDSALYFCASSVAGDFYEQYFGPGTRLTVT.

V gene TRBV10-1 combines with J gene TRBJ1-2; 8 nucleotides agree with TRBD1. CDR3 length: 13 residues. V shed 6 bases and J 4 bases; nucleotides not matched to a gene: 4. Per the germline V gene, CDR1 is WNHNN and CDR2 is SYGVQD (reference sequence). CDR3 DNA sequence: TGCGCCAGCAGCGGGGGGACAGGCTATGGCTACACCTTC. This encodes CASSGGTGYGYTF.

The CDR3 DNA reads TGCGCCAGCAGCTTGGGGGGGGGCGCGGACGAGCAGTACTTC. This sequence encodes CASSLGGGADEQYF. The chain recombines TRBV5-1 with TRBJ2-7, with D possibly being TRBD2 (7 bases). The germline V gene has CDR1 SGHRS and CDR2 YFSETQ. Trimming took 0 bases from V and 5 from J, leaving 12 bases between them. There are 14 residues in the CDR3.

The chain combines TRBV15 with TRBJ2-5; D is undetermined. Trimming took 1 base from V and 1 from J, leaving 10 bases between them. The CDR3 has 15 amino acids. Germline V gene lookup returns CDR1 LNHNV and CDR2 YYDKDF (reference sequence). The CDR3: CATSRGLGSQETQYF. The CDR3 DNA follows: TGTGCCACCAGCAGAGGGCTTGGCTCCCAAGAGACCCAGTACTTC.

This chain links TRBV11-2 with TRBJ1-6; perhaps TRBD1 as D (6 bases). Germline V gene sequence: CDR1 SGHAT, CDR2 FQNNGV. The V and J ends lost 2 bases and 8 bases respectively, with 13 bases between them. This CDR3 is built from 15 residues. Here the CDR3 reads CASSLIGTNDSPLHF. CDR3 nucleotides: TGTGCCAGCAGCTTAATCGGGACAAATGATTCACCCCTCCACTTT.

This clone was counted once. The chain uses TRBV9 and TRBJ2-5; tentatively, D is TRBD2 (6 bases). The CDR3 is 13 amino acids. Germline V lookup: CDR1 SGDLS, CDR2 YYNGEE. V lost 3 bases to trimming and J lost 2 bases, with 8 bases between them. DNA for the CDR3: TGTGCCAGCAGCGGGGACTTTCAAGAGACCCAGTACTTC. Its protein is CASSGDFQETQYF.

The V gene is TRBV20-1, the J gene TRBJ1-2; D gene uncertain. Germline values: CDR1 DFQATT, CDR2 SNEGSKA (reference sequence). The length of the CDR3 is 10 residues. The germline V and J ends were trimmed by 2 bases and 8 bases, with 6 bases remaining between them. The CDR3 DNA is TGCAGTGCTAGACGGGAAGGCTACACCTTC. As protein: CSARREGYTF.

The chain carries TRBV2 and TRBJ2-5; 7 bases are shared with TRBD2. The CDR3 consists of 12 residues. The V gene end was trimmed by 10 bases and the J gene end by 4 bases; junction bases not matched to a gene: 6. The germline V gene encodes CDR1 SNHLY and CDR2 FYNNEI. The DNA for the CDR3 is TGTGCCACCACGAGCGGGGTAGAGACCCAGTACTTC. Amino acids: CATTSGVETQYF.

For the CDR3, the DNA is TGTGCCAGCAGCGGGGAGGGGACTGATACGCAGTATTTT. It codes for CASSGEGTDTQYF. The chain couples TRBV9 to TRBJ2-3; 7 nucleotides agree with TRBD2. The germline CDR1 and CDR2 sequences are SGDLS and YYNGEE. The CDR3 sequence is 13 residues long. V lost 3 bases, J lost 6 bases, and 4 bases stayed unmatched.

V gene TRBV14 combines with J gene TRBJ1-5, with D possibly TRBD1 on 6 matching bases. V was shortened by 1 base and J by 2 bases, with 18 bases between the two germline ends. CDR3 length equals 18 residues. The V gene's germline CDR1 is SGHDN and CDR2 FVKESK. This CDR3 is CASSQGGQSRFCNQPQHF. For the CDR3, the DNA is TGTGCCAGCAGCCAAGGAGGACAGAGTCGGTTCTGCAATCAGCCCCAGCATTTT.

This chain uses TRBV7-9 with TRBJ1-1; no clear D. The CDR3 consists of 12 residues. Trimming cost V 5 bases and J 11 bases, with 15 bases left between them. Germline V gene lookup returns CDR1 SEHNR and CDR2 FQNEAQ (reference sequence). The CDR3 coding sequence is TGTGCCAGCAGCCTAGTTGCGGGTGATGCTTTCTTT. Protein: CASSLVAGDAFF. Combining the CDR3 with reference TRBV7-9 and TRBJ1-1 gives the whole variable domain DTGVSQNPRHKITKRGQNVTFRCDPISEHNRLYWYRQTLGQGPEFLTYFQNEAQLEKSRLLSDRFSAERPKGSFSTLEIQRTEQGDSAMYLCASSLVAGDAFFGQGTRLTVV.

The chain has TRBV4-2 and TRBJ1-1; 7 bases fit TRBD1. Germline V gives CDR1 LGHNA, CDR2 YNFKEQ. The CDR3 is 13 residues long. V trimming: 2 bases; J trimming: 5 bases; junction bases outside the gene matches: 2. The CDR3 bases are TGTGCCAGCAGCCAATTACAGGGGACTGAAGCTTTCTTT. This sequence encodes CASSQLQGTEAFF.

This rearrangement joins TRBV13 to TRBJ2-7, with D possibly being TRBD2 (5 bases). The germline gives CDR1 PRHDT, CDR2 FYEKMQ (reference sequence). The length of the CDR3 is 14 residues. Trimming cost V 3 bases and J 6 bases, with 15 bases left between them. The CDR3 sequence is CASSLDSNFSEQYF. The CDR3, as DNA: TGTGCCAGCAGCTTGGACTCGAACTTCTCCGAGCAGTACTTC.

The gene calls are TRBV5-8 and TRBJ1-4; 7 bases line up with TRBD1. Germline V gene data show CDR1 as SGHTS and CDR2 as YDEGEE. Trimming removed 4 bases from V and 7 bases from J; junction bases left unmatched: 7. The CDR3 is 14 amino acids. The CDR3 reads CASSQEGASEKLFF. CDR3 nucleotide sequence: TGTGCCAGCAGCCAAGAGGGGGCTAGTGAAAAACTGTTTTTT.

The chain joins TRBV20-1 to TRBJ1-1, with 7 bases lining up with TRBD1. Germline trimming cut 7 bases from V and 3 bases from J; bases unmatched to any gene: 2. The CDR3 is 11 residues long. In germline, CDR1 is DFQATT, CDR2 SNEGSKA (reference sequence). CDR3 in amino acids: CSVRGDTEAFF. CDR3 in DNA: TGCAGTGTCAGGGGGGACACTGAAGCTTTCTTT.

The chain uses TRBV9 and TRBJ2-7; tentatively, D is TRBD2 (5 bases). Trimming took 0 bases from V and 3 from J, leaving 13 bases between them. The CDR3 has 15 residues. Germline V gene data show CDR1 as SGDLS and CDR2 as YYNGEE. For the CDR3, the DNA is TGTGCCAGCAGCGTAGGGGTGGGCAGCGGCTACGAGCAGTACTTC. It codes for CASSVGVGSGYEQYF.